This T cell receptor (beta chain) was identified in a study of blood T cells in healthy people across ages. Study-level results: Estimated diversity, derived from one million T cells, was regarded as an underestimate.

This CDR3 has 14 amino acids. The V gene's germline CDR1 is MDHEN and CDR2 SYDVKM. J gave up 5 bases and V 5 bases, and 6 bases lay outside the gene matches. Per-sample PBMC isolation yielded at least 6 million cells. A remark on this clonotype: Its target is not known.

It was with a sample-barcoded 5' primer and a J-beta primer mix that a second PCR of about 6 to 11 cycles was run. Template switching added a 12-random-nucleotide identifier to every cDNA molecule. Per-sample output comprised a minimum of 2.5 million paired-end reads containing CDR3. TCRdb re-called the 5' RACE reads with MiXCR, one entry per CDR3 protein. The data show 760,000 or so distinct CDR3 sequences, 20% to 25% seen once. This sample also belongs to another study, concerning T cells of mothers and their children.

This clonotype was sampled from a boy aged 5-17 years in good health. The specimen was blood. J is TRBJ2-7 and V is TRBV28; TRBD1 matches 10 bases. The CDR3 reads CASSRRDRGNEQYF. CDR3 DNA sequence: TGTGCCAGCAGTCGGCGGGACAGGGGAAACGAGCAGTACTTC.